One sample yielded the 24 T cell receptor beta chains listed below, sequenced in a study of blood T cell repertoires in COVID-19 (dated by TCRdb to the early 2020s). Library method: the immunoSEQ multiplex PCR assay. The table was pulled from immuneACCESS by TCRdb, which kept in-frame rearrangements only. Such tables lose some clones; where checked, under half of the loss comes from unresolved V genes, and the rest has no known cause. Recorded for this sample are a few hundred thousand clones; roughly 85% of them occurred a single time. In total, the top ten clones hold about 2.2% of the sample. Sequencing was carried out using peripheral blood. The receptors derive from a man in his thirties or forties who had recovered from COVID-19.

CDR3 sequence: CASSSDPGTGSPLHF. DNA for the CDR3: TGTGCCAGCAGCTCCGATCCCGGGACAGGTTCACCCCTCCACTTT. The chain couples TRBV6-5 to TRBJ1-6; 8 nucleotides line up with TRBD1. CDR1 and CDR2 (germline): MNHEY, SVGAGI. V lost 6 bases and J lost 9; bases outside the gene matches: 10. The CDR3 length is 15 residues.

The J gene is TRBJ1-2, the V gene TRBV14; 8 bases are a match to TRBD1. Trimming cost V 6 bases and J 3 bases; bases outside gene matches: 6. This CDR3 is 14 amino acids long. Germline lookup yields CDR1 SGHDN and CDR2 FVKESK. CDR3 sequence reads: CASRMTGEDYGYTF. The CDR3 DNA is TGTGCCAGCAGGATGACAGGGGAGGACTATGGCTACACCTTC.

The gene calls are TRBV4-2 and TRBJ2-5; perhaps TRBD1 as D (5 bases). Germline loops: CDR1 LGHNA, CDR2 YNFKEQ. CDR3 size: 12 residues. V was cut by 4 bases and J by 14 bases, with 17 bases left in between. The CDR3 nucleotides read TGTGCCAGCAGCCCCGACCGACAGCGAATTTACTTC. Translation gives CASSPDRQRIYF.

The chain has TRBV18 and TRBJ2-3; D is undetermined. V was pared by 2 bases and J by 0 bases, with 6 bases between. CDR3 length: 14 amino acids. Germline V gene sequence: CDR1 KGHSH, CDR2 LQKENI. Here the CDR3 DNA reads TGTGCCAGCTCACCATCTACTAGCACAGATACGCAGTATTTT. Translated, it gives CASSPSTSTDTQYF.

On this clone itself: This may be a read error, as it is one base from a much larger clone. This chain connects TRBV6-5 to TRBJ1-2, with 7 nucleotides matching TRBD1. Germline CDR1 MNHEY, CDR2 SVGAGI. V was clipped by 4 bases and J by 3 bases; unmatched bases: 2. There are 13 residues in the CDR3. The CDR3 protein is CASSSDRDYGYTF. The CDR3 nucleotides are TGTGCCAGCAGTTCCGACAGGGACTATGGCTACACCTTC.

V gene TRBV30 combines with J gene TRBJ2-4; 7 bases align to TRBD2. Germline CDR1 and CDR2: GTSNPN and SVGIG (reference sequence). The CDR3 loop spans 12 amino acids. The V segment lost 2 bases and the J segment 9 bases; nucleotides outside the gene matches: 4. The CDR3 bases are TGTGCCTGGAGTCTAGCGGATGGCATTCAGTACTTC. Its protein product is CAWSLADGIQYF.

V is TRBV24-1 and J is TRBJ2-2; the D gene is possibly TRBD1 (6 bases). Germline assignment: CDR1 KGHDR and CDR2 SFDVKD. The V and J ends lost 9 bases and 0 bases respectively, with 10 bases between them. This CDR3 comprises 14 residues. This CDR3 reads CATADSPNTGELFF. The CDR3 coding sequence is TGTGCCACCGCGGACAGTCCGAACACCGGGGAGCTGTTTTTT.

This chain uses TRBV3-1 (or the pseudogene TRBV3-2) with TRBJ2-7; D not certain. Trimming cost V 4 bases and J 3 bases, with 13 bases left between them. Germline V gives CDR1 LGHDT, CDR2 YNNKEL (reference sequence). The CDR3 runs to 14 residues. Here the CDR3 DNA reads TGTGCCAGCAGCCGTCACCGGGTCGACTACGAGCAGTACTTC. Translation gives CASSRHRVDYEQYF.

The chain couples TRBV13 to TRBJ1-2; TRBD1 aligns across 8 bases. The CDR3 extends over 15 amino acids. CDR1 is PRHDT and CDR2 is FYEKMQ in the germline V gene (reference sequence). V gave up 0 bases and J gave up 8 bases; unmatched junction bases: 8. The CDR3 DNA reads as TGTGCCAGCAGCTTAGGCGCGTCAGGGGGCGTGGGCTACACCTTC. Residues: CASSLGASGGVGYTF.

The gene calls are TRBV14 and TRBJ1-1; D remains unclear. CDR1 and CDR2 from the germline V gene are SGHDN and FVKESK. This CDR3 contains 17 residues. Trimming shortened V by 2 bases and J by 0 bases, and 16 bases separated the two germline ends. The CDR3 loop is CASSQFEWEGMNTEAFF. CDR3 nucleotides: TGTGCCAGCAGCCAATTTGAGTGGGAGGGTATGAACACTGAAGCTTTCTTT.

The chain recombines TRBV6-5 with TRBJ1-3; perhaps TRBD1 as D (6 bases). The CDR3 runs 14 residues. Per germline, CDR1 MNHEY and CDR2 SVGAGI. V was pared by 7 bases and J by 4 bases, with 14 bases between. CDR3 residues: CASIPRGLGNTIYF. CDR3 bases: TGTGCCAGCATCCCGAGGGGGTTAGGAAACACCATATATTTT.

The CDR3, as DNA: TGTGCCAGCACGGGACAGGAGGGTACTAGCCGTGGCTACACCTTC. This translates into CASTGQEGTSRGYTF. The genes are TRBV6-5 and TRBJ1-2; 8 bases align to TRBD1. The CDR3 is 15 residues long. The V segment lost 7 bases and the J segment 7 bases; nucleotides outside the gene matches: 14. Germline V gene sequence: CDR1 MNHEY, CDR2 SVGAGI.

The chain couples TRBV12-5 to TRBJ1-2; weak D call: TRBD1 (5 bases). The CDR3 is made up of 13 amino acids. Germline CDR1 and CDR2: LGHNT and FRNRAP. V lost 1 base to trimming and J lost 13 bases, with 16 bases between them. CDR3 in amino acids: CASGLEGGTVLTF. CDR3 nucleotide sequence: TGTGCTAGTGGTTTGGAGGGTGGGACTGTCCTCACCTTC.

CDR3 in DNA: TGTGCCAGCACCCCCCTGGGCGCGACCGGGGAGCTGTTTTTT. It is translated as CASTPLGATGELFF. The chain links TRBV5-4 to TRBJ2-2; no reliable D call. Germline V gene sequence: CDR1 SGHNT, CDR2 YYREEE (reference sequence). The CDR3 totals 14 residues. V was trimmed by 6 bases and J by 5 bases, leaving 14 bases between them.

In DNA, the CDR3 is TGTGCCAGCAGCCGCGGAATAGGGGAGCTGTTTTTT. This encodes CASSRGIGELFF. The chain links TRBV28 to TRBJ2-2; no clear D. The CDR3 contains 12 residues. Germline V lookup: CDR1 MDHEN, CDR2 SYDVKM. Trimming cost V 6 bases and J 8 bases, with 10 bases left between them.

In DNA form, the CDR3 reads TGTGCCAGCAGTCGGACAGGGGGCTTTAATCAGCCCCAGCATTTT. As protein: CASSRTGGFNQPQHF. The gene calls are TRBV6-5 and TRBJ1-5; 11 nucleotides line up with TRBD1. CDR3 size: 15 residues. The germline gives CDR1 MNHEY, CDR2 SVGAGI. Trimming at V came to 5 bases and at J to 4 bases, leaving 4 bases not matched to a gene.

The chain recombines TRBV11-2 with TRBJ1-2; 8 positions agree with TRBD1. Germline V gives CDR1 SGHAT, CDR2 FQNNGV. This CDR3 is 14 amino acids long. Unmatched junction bases numbered 9, after V lost 8 bases and J lost 4 bases. CDR3 region: CASGGGQGSYGYTF. The CDR3, as DNA: TGTGCCAGCGGAGGAGGACAGGGTAGCTATGGCTACACCTTC.

This clone was found once. This rearrangement joins TRBV7-6 to TRBJ2-1; 8 bases match TRBD2. The germline CDR1 and CDR2 sequences are SGHVS and FNYEAQ. The V and J ends lost 7 bases and 4 bases, in that order; junction bases with no gene match: 9. The CDR3 is 15 residues long. The CDR3, as DNA: TGTGCCAGCAATCCCGGGGGGGCTAATTACAATGAGCAGTTCTTC. This sequence encodes CASNPGGANYNEQFF.

The chain has TRBV15 and TRBJ2-2; TRBD2 agrees at 7 bases. J lost 4 bases, V lost 3 bases, and 8 bases had no gene match. The CDR3 covers 16 residues. Germline-derived CDR1 and CDR2 are LNHNV and YYDKDF (reference sequence). CDR3 coding DNA: TGTGCCACCAGCAGTCCTGAGACTAGCCCCACCGGGGAGCTGTTTTTT. It yields the protein CATSSPETSPTGELFF.

This rearrangement joins TRBV12-5 to TRBJ2-2, with 8 bases lining up with TRBD2. CDR1 is LGHNT and CDR2 is FRNRAP in the germline V gene. This CDR3 comprises 14 residues. V trimming: 6 bases; J trimming: 7 bases; junction bases outside the gene matches: 7. CDR3 coding DNA: TGTGCTAGTGGGTCGGGACTAGTGAACGGGGAGCTGTTTTTT. Translated, it gives CASGSGLVNGELFF. The full variable domain, completed using reference TRBV12-5 and TRBJ2-2, is DARVTQTPRHKVTEMGQEVTMRCQPILGHNTVFWYRQTMMQGLELLAYFRNRAPLDDSGMPKDRFSAEMPDATLATLKIQPSEPRDSAVYFCASGSGLVNGELFFGEGSRLTVL.

As regards this clone: This specimen includes other DNA sequences encoding the same CDR3. CDR3 in amino acids: CASSYSQGASGYTF. DNA of the CDR3: TGTGCCAGCAGTTACTCTCAGGGGGCCAGCGGCTACACCTTC. This sequence joins TRBV6-5 and TRBJ1-2; 8 bases are a match to TRBD1. Germline CDR1 MNHEY, CDR2 SVGAGI. The CDR3 runs 14 residues. The J segment lost 8 bases and the V segment lost 0 bases, leaving 5 bases of the junction unmatched.

V usage is TRBV24-1 and J usage is TRBJ2-7; 7 bases align to TRBD1. Losses at the gene ends were 6 bases for V and 3 bases for J; bases not matched to a gene: 4. Germline loops: CDR1 KGHDR, CDR2 SFDVKD. The CDR3 runs to 13 residues. CDR3 residues: CATSRAGGYEQYF. CDR3 nucleotide sequence: TGTGCCACCAGTCGTGCAGGGGGCTACGAGCAGTACTTC.

CDR3 DNA: TGTGCCAGCAGCCCCGGCAGGGGGCCTTTGGGCTACACCTTC. As protein: CASSPGRGPLGYTF. This sequence joins TRBV5-4 and TRBJ1-2, with 8 bases that match TRBD1. CDR1 is SGHNT, CDR2 YYREEE, per germline (reference sequence). V was clipped by 4 bases and J by 8 bases; unmatched bases: 10. The CDR3 covers 14 residues.

The J gene is TRBJ1-6, the V gene TRBV6-4; 7 bases line up with TRBD1. V lost 7 bases to trimming and J lost 8 bases; unmatched junction nucleotides: 5. Germline V gene lookup returns CDR1 MRHNA and CDR2 SNTAGT. CDR3 length equals 13 residues. Here the CDR3 DNA reads TGTGCCAGCATTTGGGACAGTCATTCACCCCTCCACTTT. It codes for CASIWDSHSPLHF.